This T cell receptor (beta chain) was captured by sequencing in a study of a mutant IDH1 vaccine in newly diagnosed glioma. As for the study in general: Previous treatment comprised radiotherapy, temozolomide, or both, mostly both.

About this clone itself: What it recognizes is unknown.

The CDR3 is 14 residues long. Germline CDR1 is MNHNS and CDR2 is SASEGT. Trimming shortened V by 3 bases and J by 4 bases, and 13 bases separated the two germline ends. Sequencing was performed with immunoSEQ multiplex PCR; in TCRdb, only in-frame clones are kept and a portion is missing. Here the sample spans tens of thousands of clones, roughly 76% being singletons. The study, taken as a whole, reports: Top peripheral T cell clonotype shifts appeared unrelated to pseudoprogression.

The sample's time point: week 5, during vaccination. Vaccinated patients received 300 ug of mutant IDH1 20-mer peptide per dose, with topical imiquimod. Donors had new WHO grade 3 or 4 IDH1-mutant, ATRX-lost astrocytomas. The specimen comprised PBMCs, sampled from a glioma patient whose treatment included an IDH1 peptide vaccine. The sequence derives from a man aged 50-60 years with glioma. The rearrangement uses TRBV6-1 and TRBJ2-7; no clear D gene. CDR3 in DNA: TGTGCCAGCAGTGAGCAGGACCGGTTTTACGAGCAGTACTTC. Translation: CASSEQDRFYEQYF.